The 17 T cell receptor beta chains below were found in one sample sequenced in a study of T-cell memory formation after mild COVID-19. TCRdb recomputed calls from the 5' RACE reads with MiXCR, one row per CDR3 protein. The table has 200,000 to 250,000 distinct CDR3 sequences, over 9.5% seen once; the top ten hold approximately 3%. Sequenced material: PBMCs or a T cell subset sorted from them (not recorded which). These receptors all stem from a young man who had mild COVID-19 (a few samples of this study predate the infection). Cell type and time point are not known.

The chain employs TRBV5-1 and TRBJ2-1, with 12 bases matching TRBD2. The CDR3 has 15 amino acids. In germline, CDR1 is SGHRS, CDR2 YFSETQ. V trimming: 4 bases; J trimming: 8 bases; junction bases outside the gene matches: 7. The CDR3 region is CASSPPLAGGDEQFF. Here the CDR3 DNA reads TGCGCCAGCAGCCCACCGCTAGCGGGGGGGGATGAGCAGTTCTTC.

The rearrangement links TRBV5-1 to TRBJ1-2; D is perhaps TRBD1 (6 bases). The V end was cut by 2 bases, the J end by 4 bases, with 12 bases between. Germline V gives CDR1 SGHRS, CDR2 YFSETQ. This CDR3 is built from 14 residues. DNA for the CDR3: TGCGCCAGCAGCTTTCACGGACAGACCTATGGCTACACCTTC. Amino acid sequence: CASSFHGQTYGYTF. The full variable domain, completed using reference TRBV5-1 and TRBJ1-2, is KAGVTQTPRYLIKTRGQQVTLSCSPISGHRSVSWYQQTPGQGLQFLFEYFSETQRNKGNFPGRFSGRQFSNSRSEMNVSTLELGDSALYLCASSFHGQTYGYTFGSGTRLTVV.

There are many counts of this clonotype. The chain couples TRBV7-3 to TRBJ1-6, with TRBD1 matching over 9 bases. Per the germline V gene, CDR1 is SGHTA and CDR2 is FQGTGA. This CDR3 is built from 16 residues. J lost 9 bases, V lost 5 bases, and 11 bases had no gene match. CDR3: CASSVGSGTGSSPLHF. CDR3 in DNA: TGTGCCAGCAGCGTGGGGTCCGGGACAGGGAGTTCACCCCTCCACTTT.

This clonotype occurred a few times. The V call is TRBV12-3 or TRBV12-4, the J call TRBJ2-2; 8 nucleotides match TRBD1. Losses at the gene ends were 6 bases for V and 3 bases for J; bases not matched to a gene: 6. The CDR3 covers 15 residues. The CDR3 nucleotides read TGTGCCAGCAGAAAACAGGGGGTTCACACCGGGGAGCTGTTTTTT. Protein sequence: CASRKQGVHTGELFF.

The chain carries TRBV5-1 and TRBJ2-2; possibly TRBD1 for D (5 bases). In germline, CDR1 is SGHRS, CDR2 YFSETQ. Deletions cut 1 base from V and 5 bases from J, with 9 bases between. This CDR3 spans 14 amino acids. The CDR3 nucleotides are TGCGCCAGCAGCTTGCAGAAGGGGACCGGGGAGCTGTTTTTT. Translation gives CASSLQKGTGELFF.

The chain uses TRBV6-1 and TRBJ2-7; no clear D gene. Germline V CDR1 and CDR2: MNHNS, SASEGT. This CDR3 is 12 amino acids long. V lost 5 bases, J lost 6 bases, and 11 bases lay in between. CDR3 coding DNA: TGTGCCAGCAGTCCCGAAGGGCGCGAGCAGTACGTC. Amino acids: CASSPEGREQYV.

This clonotype was recorded at least ten times. The chain employs TRBV5-1 and TRBJ2-2; perhaps D is TRBD1 or TRBD2 (5 bases each). Per germline, CDR1 SGHRS and CDR2 YFSETQ. V was shortened by 5 bases and J by 5 bases, with 13 bases between the two germline ends. The CDR3 extends over 14 amino acids. CDR3 nucleotides: TGCGCCAGCAGTGGGGCCGGAGGAACCGGGGAGCTGTTTTTT. Protein sequence: CASSGAGGTGELFF.

This chain links TRBV27 with TRBJ2-7; D tentatively fits TRBD1 or TRBD2 (5 bases each). Germline CDR1 and CDR2: MNHEY and SMNVEV (reference sequence). There are 15 residues in the CDR3. V was pared by 6 bases and J by 3 bases, with 18 bases between. This CDR3 is CASSPVLGRDYEQYF. The DNA of the CDR3 is TGTGCCAGCAGCCCCGTCCTGGGACGGGACTACGAGCAGTACTTC.

This sequence joins TRBV12-3 or TRBV12-4 and TRBJ2-1; the D call may be TRBD1 or TRBD2 (5 bases each). Trimming removed 1 base at V and 7 bases at J, with 14 bases between. The CDR3 extends over 15 amino acids. In DNA form, the CDR3 reads TGTGCCAGCAGTTTAGGCCGGGGACGGCCGAATGAGCAGTTCTTC. Translated, it gives CASSLGRGRPNEQFF.

In this sample, this clonotype turned up a few times. The chain is built from TRBV27 and TRBJ1-2; 7 bases align to TRBD1. CDR1 and CDR2 (germline): MNHEY, SMNVEV (reference sequence). CDR3 length: 15 residues. The V and J ends lost 6 bases and 4 bases, in that order; junction bases with no gene match: 11. In nucleotides, the CDR3 is TGTGCCAGCAGGCCAGGGGGGGACCTGATCTATGGCTACACCTTC. Translating it yields CASRPGGDLIYGYTF.

Only one count was recorded for this clonotype. The chain is built from TRBV21-1 and TRBJ2-7; the table assigns TRBD1, which was not confirmed against the DNA. TRBV21-1 is a pseudogene. This CDR3 region has 12 residues. The CDR3, as DNA: TGTGCCAGCCGGGACGGGGCTCACGAGCAGTACGTC. It specifies CASRDGAHEQYV.

The genes are TRBV5-4 and TRBJ1-1; 9 nucleotides agree with TRBD1. CDR1 and CDR2 (germline): SGHNT, YYREEE (reference sequence). The CDR3 covers 15 residues. V lost 5 bases, J lost 6 bases, and 11 bases stayed unmatched. The CDR3, as DNA: TGTGCCAGCAGTACAGGGGGCTCGCGGTTCTCTGAAGCTTTCTTT. This sequence encodes CASSTGGSRFSEAFF.

This clonotype was picked up a small number of times. CDR3 amino acids: CARGSGGIREQFF. The CDR3 DNA sequence: TGTGCTAGAGGATCGGGGGGAATACGTGAGCAGTTCTTC. This sequence joins TRBV12-5 and TRBJ2-1; 7 bases align to TRBD2. Germline V gene data show CDR1 as LGHNT and CDR2 as FRNRAP. Trimming removed 9 bases from V and 9 bases from J; junction bases left unmatched: 11. This CDR3 spans 13 amino acids.

The chain combines TRBV6-5 with TRBJ1-5; TRBD1 matches 9 bases. After removal of 4 bases from V and 6 bases from J, the junction contained 4 bases not matched to a gene. Germline V gene data show CDR1 as MNHEY and CDR2 as SVGAGI. The CDR3 has 14 residues. CDR3 residues: CASSSGQGGQPQHF. Written as DNA, the CDR3 is TGTGCCAGCAGTTCGGGACAGGGAGGTCAGCCCCAGCATTTT.

This clonotype was found a few times. V is TRBV7-2 and J is TRBJ2-3; the match to TRBD2 covers 16 bases. The trim removed 5 bases at V and 7 bases at J, leaving 15 bases unmatched. The germline CDR1 and CDR2 sequences are SGHTA and FQGNSA. The CDR3 length is 19 residues. CDR3 nucleotides: TGTGCCAGCAGCCAACTCCCGGGACTAGCGGGGGGGCCTTTCAATACGCAGTATTTT. Protein sequence: CASSQLPGLAGGPFNTQYF.

This clonotype was counted at least ten times. The gene calls are TRBV5-1 and TRBJ2-7; 7 nucleotides match TRBD1. The J segment lost 0 bases and the V segment lost 4 bases, leaving 4 bases of the junction unmatched. Germline lookup yields CDR1 SGHRS and CDR2 YFSETQ. The CDR3 loop spans 14 amino acids. The CDR3 here is CASSPGTASYEQYF. In nucleotides, the CDR3 is TGCGCCAGCAGCCCGGGGACAGCCTCCTACGAGCAGTACTTC.

A few counts support this clonotype. V is TRBV6-1 and J is TRBJ2-6; TRBD1 might be the D (5 bases). Germline V lookup: CDR1 MNHNS, CDR2 SASEGT. The CDR3 spans 17 residues. Trimming took 0 bases from V and 4 from J, leaving 13 bases between them. Written as DNA, the CDR3 is TGTGCCAGCAGTGAAGCGGTTGGGGCATCAGGGGCCAACGTCCTGACTTTC. This encodes CASSEAVGASGANVLTF.